The next 4 T cell receptor beta chains were all read from a single sample in a study of CD8 T cells in ankylosing spondylitis. Study-level results: Seemingly distinctive of ankylosing spondylitis blood was a TCR beta motif formed by eight highly homologous variants.

These receptors lack a known antigen. One entry per CDR3 protein, called by TCRdb with MiXCR from the 5' RACE reads. In the table there are about 420,000 distinct CDR3 sequences, approximately 20% of which are singletons. Sequenced input: blood, either unsorted or a sorted T cell fraction (not recorded which). The origin of the receptors is a male donor with ankylosing spondylitis.

The chain is built from TRBV12-3 or TRBV12-4 and TRBJ2-7, with TRBD2 identical over 12 bases. The ends lost 7 bases at V and 5 bases at J; junction bases unmatched: 9. The CDR3 length is 15 residues. The CDR3 sequence: CASNPSGRVGDEQYF. CDR3 nucleotide sequence: TGTGCCAGCAACCCTAGCGGGAGGGTAGGGGACGAGCAGTACTTC.

V and J are TRBV3-1 and TRBJ2-1, with 7 bases that match TRBD2. This CDR3 is built from 15 residues. The germline V gene encodes CDR1 LGHDT and CDR2 YNNKEL (reference sequence). The V segment lost 3 bases and the J segment 6 bases; nucleotides outside the gene matches: 8. In nucleotides, the CDR3 is TGTGCCAGCAGCCATGAAGCGGGACGGGGCAATGAGCAGTTCTTC. This gives the protein CASSHEAGRGNEQFF.

This clonotype was seen many times. The chain combines TRBV7-2 with TRBJ2-7; no definite D call. The germline CDR1 and CDR2 sequences are SGHTA and FQGNSA. The length of the CDR3 is 12 residues. V was pared by 6 bases and J by 4 bases, with 10 bases between. DNA of the CDR3: TGTGCCAGCAGTTGGGCTTCGTACGAGCAGTACTTC. Its protein product is CASSWASYEQYF. Full variable domain (outside the CDR3, taken from reference TRBV7-2 and TRBJ2-7): GAGVSQSPSNKVTEKGKDVELRCDPISGHTALYWYRQSLGQGLEFLIYFQGNSAPDKSGLPSDRFSAERTGGSVSTLTIQRTQQEDSAVYLCASSWASYEQYFGPGTRLTVT.

This clonotype has a handful of counts. The chain couples TRBV20-1 to TRBJ2-1; possibly TRBD2 for D (6 bases). The CDR3 covers 12 residues. Germline V gives CDR1 DFQATT, CDR2 SNEGSKA (reference sequence). V was clipped by 8 bases and J by 8 bases, with 16 bases between them. CDR3 residues: CSSWAAGYEQFF. Here the CDR3 DNA reads TGCAGTTCCTGGGCCGCGGGGTATGAGCAGTTCTTC.